Shown below are 2 T cell receptor beta chains from a single sample sequenced in a study of long-term antiretroviral therapy in people with HIV. They ran version v3.0 of the immunoSEQ assay at survey level. Clones were sequenced by immunoSEQ multiplex PCR, and TCRdb holds only the in-frame ones, with some missing. Of nearly 50,000 clones in the sample, around four fifths are singletons; the top ten hold 2.5% to 3%. This sample comprised unsorted PBMCs, obtained 0.8 years after starting antiretroviral therapy. The receptors here all came from a woman between 18 and 29 years old with HIV.

This rearrangement joins TRBV20-1 to TRBJ1-2; TRBD1 is a possible D gene (5 bases). CDR3 length equals 11 residues. Trimming shortened V by 6 bases and J by 7 bases, and 12 bases separated the two germline ends. CDR1 is DFQATT, CDR2 SNEGSKA, per germline (reference sequence). The CDR3 nucleotides read TGCAGTGCAACGCAGGGTAGTGGCTACACCTTC. The encoded protein is CSATQGSGYTF.

The rearrangement uses TRBV11-3 and TRBJ2-1; D remains unclear. Trimming left V 1 base short and J 6 bases short, with 7 bases between. CDR1 SGHNT and CDR2 YENEEA come from the germline V gene. The CDR3 spans 13 residues. CDR3 loop: CASSLGLGNEQFF. The CDR3 region has the DNA TGTGCCAGCAGCTTAGGGTTGGGCAATGAGCAGTTCTTC.